Shown below are 20 T cell receptor beta chains from a single sample sequenced in a study of cytomegalovirus exposure and HLA in healthy donors. Use of 60 Vbeta and 13 Jbeta primers characterized the PCR. Clones were read by immunoSEQ multiplex PCR, and TCRdb kept only the in-frame ones, dropping some. Of roughly 200,000 clones listed, around 80% are singletons. What was sequenced was PBMCs. The receptors were sampled from a man in his forties in good health and CMV-seropositive.

This rearrangement joins TRBV6-5 to TRBJ1-4; perhaps TRBD1 as D (6 bases). This CDR3 is built from 16 residues. V was clipped by 0 bases and J by 5 bases, with 13 bases between them. From germline, CDR1 is MNHEY and CDR2 SVGAGI. The chain's CDR3 is CASSYSIGQLNEKLFF. Written as DNA, the CDR3 is TGTGCCAGCAGTTACTCGATAGGACAGCTCAATGAAAAACTGTTTTTT.

The rearrangement uses TRBV7-2 and TRBJ2-5, with a weak D call TRBD1 (6 bases). V was clipped by 8 bases and J by 4 bases, with 14 bases between them. Germline lookup yields CDR1 SGHTA and CDR2 FQGNSA. The CDR3 is made up of 13 amino acids. CDR3 in DNA: TGTGCCAGCCACTCAGGGGTGTCAGAGACCCAGTACTTC. As protein: CASHSGVSETQYF.

This chain uses TRBV30 with TRBJ1-4; 8 bases are shared with TRBD1. Germline CDR1 and CDR2: GTSNPN and SVGIG (reference sequence). The CDR3 contains 14 residues. V shed 0 bases and J 6 bases; nucleotides not matched to a gene: 3. The CDR3, as DNA: TGTGCCTGGAGTGTGACAGGGGATTATGAAAAACTGTTTTTT. It yields the protein CAWSVTGDYEKLFF.

The CDR3 sequence: CASRGLAGFTYEQYF. CDR3 nucleotides: TGTGCCAGCAGGGGACTAGCGGGTTTTACCTACGAGCAGTACTTC. This sequence joins TRBV28 and TRBJ2-7; 12 nucleotides match TRBD2. V shed 6 bases, J shed 2 bases, and the junction held 5 bases outside the gene matches. This CDR3 contains 15 residues. In germline, CDR1 is MDHEN, CDR2 SYDVKM.

This chain uses TRBV19 with TRBJ1-5, with D perhaps matching TRBD1 (5 bases). There are 12 residues in the CDR3. V was clipped by 6 bases and J by 4 bases, with 7 bases between them. In germline, CDR1 is LNHDA, CDR2 SQIVND (reference sequence). CDR3 nucleotide sequence: TGTGCCAGTAGGACAGCTAATCAGCCCCAGCATTTT. It codes for CASRTANQPQHF.

This chain connects TRBV27 to TRBJ2-2; the D gene is possibly TRBD1 (5 bases). This CDR3 is 15 amino acids long. Germline V gives CDR1 MNHEY, CDR2 SMNVEV (reference sequence). The germline V and J ends were trimmed by 5 bases and 1 base, with 11 bases remaining between them. The CDR3 DNA follows: TGTGCCAGCAGTCAGGGATGGGAGAACACCGGGGAGCTGTTTTTT. Translation gives CASSQGWENTGELFF.

The chain couples TRBV5-1 to TRBJ1-3; maybe TRBD1 (6 bases). V gave up 4 bases and J gave up 2 bases, with 13 bases separating them. The CDR3 runs to 15 residues. Germline lookup yields CDR1 SGHRS and CDR2 YFSETQ. The CDR3 nucleotides are TGCGCCAGCAGCCTTACTCCAGGGGCTGGAAACACCATATATTTT. Amino acids: CASSLTPGAGNTIYF.

This clone occurred once. The J gene is TRBJ1-3, the V gene TRBV4-3; D not resolved. Trimming removed 0 bases at V and 6 bases at J, with 12 bases between. Germline CDR1 and CDR2: LGHNA and YSLEER. This CDR3 region has 15 residues. DNA of the CDR3: TGCGCCAGCAGCCAAGAATCGGAGATTCCAAACACCATATATTTT. Residues: CASSQESEIPNTIYF.

J is TRBJ2-1 and V is TRBV6-4; 13 bases are shared with TRBD2. The J segment lost 9 bases and the V segment lost 3 bases, leaving 5 bases of the junction unmatched. Germline V CDR1 and CDR2: MRHNA, SNTAGT. This CDR3 is 15 amino acids long. This CDR3 reads CASSELAGGHGEQFF. The DNA for the CDR3 is TGTGCCAGCAGTGAACTAGCGGGAGGGCACGGTGAGCAGTTCTTC.

This clone was seen just once. The chain couples TRBV28 to TRBJ1-2; D is unclear. Germline V CDR1 and CDR2: MDHEN, SYDVKM. The V and J ends lost 3 bases and 6 bases respectively, with 11 bases between them. The length of the CDR3 is 13 residues. The CDR3 sequence is CASSLAGLDGYTF. The CDR3 nucleotides are TGTGCCAGCAGTTTGGCAGGTTTGGATGGCTACACCTTC.

The chain has TRBV5-1 and TRBJ1-1; 10 nucleotides agree with TRBD1. The CDR3 covers 14 residues. Germline V gene data show CDR1 as SGHRS and CDR2 as YFSETQ. J was trimmed by 10 bases and V by 0 bases; bases with no gene match: 6. This CDR3 reads CASSLGGQGVGAFF. CDR3 nucleotide sequence: TGCGCCAGCAGCTTGGGTGGACAGGGGGTCGGAGCTTTCTTT.

The CDR3 is CASSIAGTGSYEQYF. The CDR3, as DNA: TGTGCCAGTAGTATAGCAGGGACAGGGTCCTACGAGCAGTACTTC. The V gene is TRBV19, the J gene TRBJ2-7; 9 bases align to TRBD1. The CDR3 loop spans 15 amino acids. Trimming cost V 1 base and J 1 base; bases outside gene matches: 2. CDR1 LNHDA and CDR2 SQIVND come from the germline V gene (reference sequence).

V and J are TRBV18 and TRBJ2-2; 8 bases line up with TRBD1. V trimming: 3 bases; J trimming: 4 bases; junction bases outside the gene matches: 7. Per germline, CDR1 KGHSH and CDR2 LQKENI. The CDR3 runs 16 residues. The CDR3: CASSPLRGRGTGELFF. The CDR3 region has the DNA TGTGCCAGCTCACCCCTCAGGGGGCGCGGCACCGGGGAGCTGTTTTTT.

The V and J genes are TRBV29-1 and TRBJ2-1; 12 bases agree with TRBD2. Looked up from germline, CDR1 is SQVTM and CDR2 is ANQGSEA. This CDR3 has 13 amino acids. After removal of 4 bases from V and 5 bases from J, the junction contained 0 bases not matched to a gene. The DNA for the CDR3 is TGCAGCGTTGGACTAGCGGGAGACAATGAGCAGTTCTTC. This sequence encodes CSVGLAGDNEQFF.

Written as DNA, the CDR3 is TGTGCCAGCAGGATGCTAGCGGGAGGCTACGAGCAGTACTTC. Translated: CASRMLAGGYEQYF. The chain couples TRBV7-2 to TRBJ2-7, with TRBD2 matching over 11 bases. There are 14 residues in the CDR3. Germline trimming cut 6 bases from V and 3 bases from J; bases unmatched to any gene: 4. Germline V gives CDR1 SGHTA, CDR2 FQGNSA.

This clone has a single count. A read error may produce the germline difference seen at one junction end. The V call is TRBV19, the J call TRBJ2-3; 7 bases align to TRBD1. Germline V gene sequence: CDR1 LNHDA, CDR2 SQIVND (reference sequence). This CDR3 contains 15 residues. The CDR3: CASTISQGRADTQYF. CDR3 sequence (DNA): TGTGCCAGTACTATATCACAGGGGCGCGCAGATACGCAGTATTTT.

The V gene is TRBV27, the J gene TRBJ2-2; D is perhaps TRBD1 (6 bases). Germline values: CDR1 MNHEY, CDR2 SMNVEV (reference sequence). Trimming removed 5 bases from V and 3 bases from J, with 13 bases in between. The CDR3 runs 15 residues. CDR3 sequence reads: CASSPGDTDTGELFF. The CDR3 bases are TGTGCCAGCAGTCCCGGGGACACGGACACCGGGGAGCTGTTTTTT.

This clone was detected once. This chain links TRBV10-3 with TRBJ2-7, with TRBD2 matching over 11 bases. Trimming took 10 bases from V and 2 from J; bases not matched to a gene: 10. In germline, CDR1 is ENHRY, CDR2 SYGVKD. The CDR3 contains 15 residues. The CDR3 reads CATLDGTSGTYEQYF. The CDR3 DNA is TGTGCCACCCTGGACGGGACTAGCGGAACCTACGAGCAGTACTTC.

The V and J genes are TRBV4-2 and TRBJ2-3; 10 positions match TRBD1. The CDR3 is 16 amino acids. From germline, CDR1 is LGHNA and CDR2 YNFKEQ. V shed 2 bases, J shed 1 base, and the junction held 3 bases outside the gene matches. Here the CDR3 DNA reads TGTGCCAGCAGCCAACGAGGACAGGGGGGCACAGATACGCAGTATTTT. Protein product: CASSQRGQGGTDTQYF.

The chain recombines TRBV7-9 with TRBJ2-3; D perhaps matches TRBD2 (6 bases). CDR1 and CDR2 (germline): SEHNR, FQNEAQ (reference sequence). The germline V and J ends were trimmed by 1 base and 10 bases, with 15 bases remaining between them. The CDR3 spans 14 residues. CDR3 protein: CASSLGGTYVSQYF. CDR3 nucleotide sequence: TGTGCCAGCAGCTTAGGGGGGACTTACGTTTCGCAGTATTTT. The complete variable domain, with remaining parts taken from reference TRBV7-9 and TRBJ2-3, reads DTGVSQNPRHKITKRGQNVTFRCDPISEHNRLYWYRQTLGQGPEFLTYFQNEAQLEKSRLLSDRFSAERPKGSFSTLEIQRTEQGDSAMYLCASSLGGTYVSQYFGPGTRLTVL.